This T cell receptor (beta chain) was sequenced during a study of Ad26.COV2.S vaccination and SARS-CoV-2 variants. Clones were sequenced by immunoSEQ multiplex PCR, and TCRdb holds only the in-frame ones, with some missing. Here the sample spans hundreds of thousands of clones, around 90% being singletons. V dropped 2 bases and J dropped 8 bases, with 10 bases sitting between them. The length of the CDR3 is 13 residues. CDR1 is SGHTA and CDR2 is FQGNSA in the germline V gene. General study findings and limits: Placebo recipients had lower spike-specific TCR breadth than vaccine recipients.

With respect to this clone: Its antigen is currently unknown.

Described treatment: some 20 received Ad26.COV2.S at low or high dose, single or two shots; about 5 received placebo; per-sample allocation not given. Collection of samples fell on day 63 after the first vaccine or placebo injection. V usage is TRBV7-2 and J usage is TRBJ2-4; tentative D call: TRBD2 (6 bases). The clonotype originates from a person aged 18-60 years who received the Ad26.COV2.S COVID-19 vaccine or a placebo. The sequenced sample was peripheral blood, obtained in a trial of Ad26.COV2.S vaccine versus placebo. CDR3 region: CASSLSREDIQYF. The CDR3 nucleotides read TGTGCCAGCAGCTTAAGCAGGGAGGACATTCAGTACTTC.